These T cell receptor beta chains were read from a single sample in a study of blood T cell repertoires in COVID-19. The table came from immunoSEQ multiplex PCR; TCRdb's copy has only in-frame clones and leaves some out. This table holds around 80,000 clones, 80% to 90% found once. The sample taken for sequencing was peripheral blood. The receptors shown here come from a woman aged 80 or over with acute or convalescent COVID-19. CDR3s include the opening cysteine and the closing phenylalanine or tryptophan. A D gene is named only where the DNA matches it firmly. Not every row has a clone size; where given, it reads once, few, many or a size class.

TRBV29-1,-,TRBD1,TRBJ2-7,CSVGRSVGTGVYEQYF,TGCAGCGTTGGACGGTCCGTCGGGACAGGGGTCTACGAGCAGTACTTC
TRBV28,-,-,TRBJ1-5,CASSLRGGGNQPQHF,TGTGCCAGCAGTTTACGGGGAGGAGGCAATCAGCCCCAGCATTTT
TRBV6-5,-,-,TRBJ2-2,CASLNRDVGELFF,TGTGCCAGTCTGAACAGGGATGTAGGGGAGCTGTTTTTT
TRBV11-3,few,TRBD1,TRBJ2-2,CASSPTDRAGGELFF,TGTGCCAGCAGCCCGACGGACAGGGCCGGCGGGGAGCTGTTTTTT
TRBV7-3,-,TRBD2,TRBJ2-1,CASSSRGGLLEYARNEQFF,TGTGCCAGCAGCTCTCGGGGGGGCCTACTGGAATACGCCAGGAATGAGCAGTTCTTC
TRBV15,-,TRBD1,TRBJ1-4,CATSSYTEGQGFEKLFF,TGTGCCACCAGCAGCTATACCGAGGGACAGGGATTCGAAAAACTGTTTTTT
TRBV6-5,-,TRBD1,TRBJ1-2,CASNRGQGRNYGYTF,TGTGCCAGCAACCGTGGACAGGGGAGGAACTATGGCTACACCTTC
TRBV27,-,TRBD1,TRBJ1-2,CASSTGGANYGYTF,TGTGCCAGCAGTACAGGGGGCGCCAACTATGGCTACACCTTC
TRBV10-2,-,-,TRBJ1-1,CASSDSGPNTEAFF,TGCGCCAGCAGTGATAGCGGACCGAACACTGAAGCTTTCTTT
TRBV6-2/TRBV6-3,-,-,TRBJ2-7,CASSYRLPGTYEQYF,TGTGCCAGCAGTTATAGGTTGCCGGGGACCTACGAGCAGTACTTC
TRBV5-6,-,-,TRBJ2-5,CASSLVTRPLKETQYF,TGTGCCAGCAGCTTGGTAACCAGGCCCCTAAAAGAGACCCAGTACTTC
TRBV27,-,-,TRBJ1-1,CASTPMGLNTEAFF,TGTGCCAGCACCCCGATGGGACTTAACACTGAAGCTTTCTTT
TRBV10-3,-,TRBD1,TRBJ2-7,CAIGQGSSYEQYF,TGTGCCATCGGACAGGGCAGCTCCTACGAGCAGTACTTC
TRBV3-1/TRBV3-2,-,TRBD2,TRBJ2-7,CASSLGRMSGGFYEQYF,TGTGCCAGCAGCCTCGGTAGGATGAGCGGGGGTTTTTACGAGCAGTACTTC
TRBV28,-,-,TRBJ1-5,CASSLQSRNQPQHF,TGTGCCAGCAGTTTACAGTCCCGCAATCAGCCCCAGCATTTT
TRBV19,-,TRBD1,TRBJ1-1,CASSMEGARVTEAFF,TGTGCCAGTAGTATGGAGGGGGCGAGGGTCACTGAAGCTTTCTTT
TRBV30,-,-,TRBJ1-6,CAWSTGMGSPLHF,TGTGCCTGGAGTACAGGGATGGGTTCACCCCTCCACTTT
TRBV7-2,-,-,TRBJ1-1,CASSLSGGIGTEAFF,TGTGCCAGCAGCTTATCGGGGGGCATCGGCACTGAAGCTTTCTTT
TRBV5-4,-,TRBD2,TRBJ2-3,CASSLGSSGGANTQYF,TGTGCCAGCAGCTTGGGGTCTAGCGGGGGGGCAAATACGCAGTATTTT
TRBV15,-,TRBD2,TRBJ2-7,CATSRDPGGPLRRYEQYF,TGTGCCACCAGCAGAGATCCGGGGGGGCCTCTTCGGCGCTACGAGCAGTACTTC
TRBV7-8,-,-,TRBJ1-2,CASSLAFGYGYTF,TGTGCCAGCAGCTTGGCCTTTGGTTATGGCTACACCTTC
TRBV28,-,-,TRBJ1-5,CASSWARQVGQPQHF,TGTGCCAGCAGTTGGGCCAGGCAGGTTGGACAGCCCCAGCATTTT
TRBV24-1,-,-,TRBJ1-4,CATSDWGDAEKLFF,TGTGCCACCAGTGATTGGGGGGACGCGGAAAAACTGTTTTTT
TRBV11-2,-,-,TRBJ1-1,CASSFHSGYEAFF,TGTGCCAGCAGCTTTCATTCGGGGTATGAAGCTTTCTTT
TRBV11-3,-,TRBD1,TRBJ1-4,CASSLDGQGNEKLFF,TGTGCCAGCAGCTTAGACGGACAGGGGAATGAAAAACTGTTTTTT
TRBV4-1,-,TRBD1,TRBJ2-5,CASSQDDNRGRETQYF,TGCGCCAGCAGCCAAGATGACAACAGGGGCCGAGAGACCCAGTACTTC
TRBV19,-,-,TRBJ1-5,CASRTYDRSNQPQHF,TGTGCCAGTAGGACGTATGACAGGAGCAATCAGCCCCAGCATTTT
TRBV5-4,-,-,TRBJ1-1,CASSSGLMNTEAFF,TGTGCCAGCAGCTCCGGACTTATGAACACTGAAGCTTTCTTT
TRBV6-5,-,TRBD1,TRBJ1-2,CATTRGRMPNYGYTF,TGTGCCACCACAAGGGGGCGGATGCCGAACTATGGCTACACCTTC
TRBV10-1,few,-,TRBJ2-1,CASSEQGYNEQFF,TGCGCCAGCAGTGAACAGGGATACAATGAGCAGTTCTTC
TRBV6-5,once,TRBD1,TRBJ2-6,CASSYAGGAGANVLTF,TGTGCCAGCAGTTACGCAGGGGGCGCTGGGGCCAACGTCCTGACTTTC
TRBV11-2,-,-,TRBJ1-1,CASSLGSVNTEAFF,TGTGCCAGCAGCTTAGGGAGCGTGAACACTGAAGCTTTCTTT
TRBV5-1,-,-,TRBJ1-1,CASSLAPGAMNTEAFF,TGCGCCAGCAGCTTGGCCCCAGGGGCGATGAACACTGAAGCTTTCTTT
TRBV7-9,-,-,TRBJ2-2,CASSLALRETGELFF,TGTGCCAGCAGCTTAGCGCTTCGGGAGACCGGGGAGCTGTTTTTT
TRBV4-1,-,TRBD2,TRBJ2-1,CASSQVVSGGVASYNEQFF,TGCGCCAGCAGCCAAGTTGTTAGCGGGGGGGTCGCCTCCTACAATGAGCAGTTCTTC
TRBV18,-,-,TRBJ1-1,CASSPPSPGTQNTEAFF,TGTGCCAGCTCACCACCGAGTCCCGGGACACAGAACACTGAAGCTTTCTTT
TRBV11-2,-,TRBD1,TRBJ2-7,CASSRGTGLRAYEQYF,TGTGCCAGCAGCCGAGGGACAGGCCTACGGGCCTACGAGCAGTACTTC
TRBV6-5,few,-,TRBJ2-3,CASGGSVRTDTQYF,TGTGCCAGCGGGGGGAGCGTCCGCACAGATACGCAGTATTTT
TRBV20-1,-,-,TRBJ1-1,CSASNGDTEAFF,TGCAGTGCTAGTAACGGGGACACTGAAGCTTTCTTT
TRBV30,-,TRBD1,TRBJ1-2,CAWVRDRAKNYGYTF,TGTGCCTGGGTCAGGGACAGGGCGAAGAACTATGGCTACACCTTC
TRBV28,-,-,TRBJ1-1,CAYGRVNTEAFF,TGTGCTTACGGCAGGGTGAACACTGAAGCTTTCTTT
TRBV10-3,few,-,TRBJ2-7,CAISESTGTRSSYEQYF,TGTGCCATCAGTGAGTCGACAGGTACTCGAAGCTCCTACGAGCAGTACTTC
TRBV4-3,-,TRBD1,TRBJ2-3,CASSQDVRQGSTDTQYF,TGCGCCAGCAGCCAAGATGTTCGACAGGGGAGTACAGATACGCAGTATTTT
TRBV6-1,-,TRBD1,TRBJ2-2,CASSARDRGYTGELFF,TGTGCCAGCAGTGCACGGGACAGGGGGTACACCGGGGAGCTGTTTTTT
TRBV4-1,-,-,TRBJ1-1,CASSQPTGTEAFF,TGCGCCAGCAGCCAGCCAACCGGGACTGAAGCTTTCTTT